This T cell receptor beta chain came from a study of blood T cells in healthy people across ages. In its sample, this clonotype was seen many times. The second PCR ran about 6 to 12 cycles with a sample-barcoded 5' primer and J-beta primers. TCRdb independently ran MiXCR on the 5' RACE reads; one entry per CDR3 protein. Altogether about 780,000 distinct CDR3 sequences are present, about 46% being singletons, with the ten largest covering 15% to 20%. This receptor was obtained from a man at least 80 years old in good health. The specimen was blood.

CDR3 DNA sequence: TGTGCCAGCAGTTACTCGGGGCTACACCACAATGAGCAGTTCTTC. Residues: CASSYSGLHHNEQFF. This rearrangement joins TRBV6-5 to TRBJ2-1, with D possibly TRBD1 on 5 matching bases. V was trimmed by 0 bases and J by 5 bases, leaving 11 bases between them. Germline CDR1 is MNHEY and CDR2 is SVGAGI. This CDR3 has 15 amino acids.